This T cell receptor (beta chain) was profiled in a study of T-cell memory formation after mild COVID-19. For the study at large: Each donor largely had its own TCR clusters. Findings and caveats of the study: The study found contracting CD4+ clones mainly in CM and EM and contracting CD8+ clones in EMRA.

Germline-derived CDR1 and CDR2 are SGDLS and YYNGEE. J was trimmed by 0 bases and V by 4 bases; bases with no gene match: 10. The CDR3 covers 19 residues. This clonotype ranks as medium-sized. Its antigen is currently unknown. TCRdb re-called the 5' RACE reads through MiXCR, storing one row per CDR3 protein. The data contain some 290,000 distinct CDR3 sequences, 16% of them singletons. V and J are TRBV9 and TRBJ2-4; 13 bases line up with TRBD2. Sequencing was performed on PBMCs or a T cell subset sorted from them (not recorded which). The receptor's source is a man aged 18 to 35 who had mild COVID-19 (a few samples of this study predate the infection). Cell type and time point are not known. The CDR3 here is CASSPTSGGSLVAKNIQYF. The CDR3 DNA reads as TGTGCCAGCAGCCCGACTAGCGGGGGGTCCCTCGTAGCCAAAAACATTCAGTACTTC. Using reference TRBV9 and TRBJ2-4 for the parts outside the CDR3, the full variable domain is DSGVTQTPKHLITATGQRVTLRCSPRSGDLSVYWYQQSLDQGLQFLIQYYNGEERAKGNILERFSAQQFPDLHSELNLSSLELGDSALYFCASSPTSGGSLVAKNIQYFGAGTRLSVL.